This T cell receptor (beta chain) was sequenced in a study of T cells in Graves' hyperthyroidism and ophthalmopathy. V lost 7 bases and J lost 0; bases outside the gene matches: 6. The CDR3 spans 15 residues. This clonotype was found once. As yet, its antigen is unknown. General study results and limits: From stable hyperthyroidism, ophthalmopathy was separated by a 13 V-J model. Blood also carried most thyroid clonotypes expanded above 0.001.

Each patient was aged 18 to 65 and had newly diagnosed hyperthyroidism of under 2 months' duration. TCR beta CDR3 sequences were amplified from RNA transcripts. HTBI primers were used for first-round RT-PCR of the TCR CDR3. TCRdb re-called the multiplex PCR reads through MiXCR, storing one row per CDR3 protein. Among hundreds of thousands of distinct CDR3 sequences listed, more than 11% were seen once. Sequenced material: blood. This clonotype was obtained from a woman aged 30 to 39 with Graves' hyperthyroidism that later progressed to Graves' ophthalmopathy. The genes are TRBV12-3 or TRBV12-4 and TRBJ2-3; 8 bases map to TRBD1. The CDR3: CASTIGQGSTDTQYF. The CDR3 DNA follows: TGTGCCAGCACCATCGGACAGGGCAGCACAGATACGCAGTATTTT.